The 27 T cell receptor beta chains in this list originate from one sample, sequenced in a study of T cells in Graves' hyperthyroidism and ophthalmopathy. RNA transcripts yielded amplified TCR beta CDR3 regions. Using the HTBI primer set, a first-round RT-PCR was run on the TCR CDR3. TCRdb reprocessed the multiplex PCR reads via MiXCR and lists one record per CDR3 protein. Found here are about 380,000 distinct CDR3 sequences, around an eighth of them singletons; the top ten hold around 21%. Sequenced sample: blood. Every receptor here comes from a man younger than 40 with Graves' hyperthyroidism that later progressed to Graves' ophthalmopathy.

This clonotype was picked up many times. CDR3 sequence: CASSFALDEKLFF. Written as DNA, the CDR3 is TGTGCCAGCAGTTTTGCTCTGGATGAAAAACTGTTTTTT. The V and J genes are TRBV27 and TRBJ1-4; D uncertain. The CDR3 runs 13 residues. Trimming cost V 3 bases and J 6 bases, with 8 bases left between them. Germline assignment: CDR1 MNHEY and CDR2 SMNVEV (reference sequence).

The table lists this clonotype with many counts. The chain is built from TRBV10-3 and TRBJ1-1; 8 bases line up with TRBD1. Germline values: CDR1 ENHRY, CDR2 SYGVKD. CDR3 length: 13 residues. The V gene end was trimmed by 5 bases and the J gene end by 5 bases; junction bases not matched to a gene: 4. DNA for the CDR3: TGTGCCATCAGTTACAGGGGGGATACTGAAGCTTTCTTT. As protein: CAISYRGDTEAFF.

This clonotype was detected ten times or more. The chain links TRBV11-2 to TRBJ2-7, with 11 bases lining up with TRBD1. The length of the CDR3 is 15 residues. V dropped 5 bases and J dropped 4; count of bases not matched to a gene: 7. The V gene's germline CDR1 is SGHAT and CDR2 FQNNGV. This chain's CDR3 is CASSTGTGGGYEQYF. The CDR3 region has the DNA TGTGCCAGCAGCACGGGGACAGGGGGAGGTTACGAGCAGTACTTC.

This clonotype came up many times. The CDR3 DNA reads TGTGCCAGCAGCTTGATCGGACCCAATCAGCCCCAGCATTTT. Encoded protein: CASSLIGPNQPQHF. The gene calls are TRBV7-2 and TRBJ1-5; no clear D gene. CDR1 SGHTA and CDR2 FQGNSA come from the germline V gene. V was trimmed by 3 bases and J by 3 bases, leaving 9 bases between them. This CDR3 is 14 amino acids long.

This clonotype occurred many times. This sequence joins TRBV7-2 and TRBJ1-2, with D maybe TRBD1 (6 bases). The germline V gene has CDR1 SGHTA and CDR2 FQGNSA. The CDR3 runs 16 residues. Trimming pared 1 base from V and 5 bases from J, leaving 17 bases between. CDR3 region: CASSLVGALGPYGYTF. The CDR3 DNA reads as TGTGCCAGCAGCTTAGTGGGGGCCTTGGGCCCTTATGGCTACACCTTC.

This clonotype appeared many times. The chain employs TRBV12-3 or TRBV12-4 and TRBJ2-3; 10 bases map to TRBD1. V shed 1 base and J 7 bases; nucleotides not matched to a gene: 8. The CDR3 consists of 16 residues. CDR3 DNA: TGTGCCAGCAGTTTAGGGGGGACAGGGGTTCTAAATACGCAGTATTTT. It encodes CASSLGGTGVLNTQYF.

Only a few counts were recorded for this clonotype. This chain uses TRBV29-1 with TRBJ2-5; 13 bases are a match to TRBD2. Looked up from germline, CDR1 is SQVTM and CDR2 is ANQGSEA. The CDR3 extends over 16 amino acids. V lost 0 bases and J lost 7; bases outside the gene matches: 8. This chain's CDR3 is CSVEDGLAGVRGTQYF. In nucleotides, the CDR3 is TGCAGCGTTGAAGATGGACTAGCGGGGGTCCGGGGGACCCAGTACTTC.

This clonotype was detected ten times or more. J is TRBJ1-2 and V is TRBV6-2 or TRBV6-3, with TRBD1 identical over 9 bases. Germline CDR1 reads MNHEY; CDR2 reads SVGEGT. Trimming removed 6 bases from V and 4 bases from J; junction bases left unmatched: 9. The CDR3 runs 15 residues. The CDR3 loop is CASRQTGTGSYGYTF. CDR3 coding DNA: TGTGCCAGCAGACAAACCGGGACAGGGTCCTATGGCTACACCTTC.

This chain connects TRBV6-1 to TRBJ1-2; D is undetermined. This CDR3 comprises 14 residues. Germline V gene lookup returns CDR1 MNHNS and CDR2 SASEGT. Trimming shortened V by 2 bases and J by 4 bases, and 11 bases separated the two germline ends. CDR3 protein: CASSERLLVYGYTF. The CDR3 DNA sequence: TGTGCCAGCAGTGAACGGTTGTTAGTCTATGGCTACACCTTC.

V and J are TRBV20-1 and TRBJ1-1; maybe TRBD1 (5 bases). CDR3 length: 14 residues. CDR1 and CDR2 from the germline V gene are DFQATT and SNEGSKA (reference sequence). V was pared by 2 bases and J by 3 bases, with 13 bases between. The CDR3 spells CSARWDRGYTEAFF. CDR3 nucleotide sequence: TGCAGTGCTAGATGGGATAGGGGATACACTGAAGCTTTCTTT.

This clonotype was observed at least ten times. The V and J genes are TRBV7-3 and TRBJ1-1; D gene unclear. The V gene lost 5 bases and the J gene lost 1 base, with 11 bases spanning the gap. CDR3 length: 14 amino acids. CDR1 is SGHTA and CDR2 is FQGTGA in the germline V gene. Here the CDR3 reads CASSPRGGNTEAFF. The CDR3 DNA reads TGTGCCAGCAGCCCCCGAGGCGGGAACACTGAAGCTTTCTTT.

Remarks on this clonotype: One base away lies a much larger clone, so this may be a sequencing read error. The chain carries TRBV9 and TRBJ2-1; D unresolved. Trimming stripped 4 bases from V and 4 bases from J, with 6 bases between. CDR1 and CDR2 (germline): SGDLS, YYNGEE. CDR3 length: 12 residues. This CDR3 is CASSKQYNEQFF. DNA of the CDR3: TGTGCCAGCAGCAAACAGTACAATGAGCAGTTCTTC.

In its sample, this clonotype was seen many times. The rearrangement links TRBV20-1 to TRBJ2-7; the D gene is possibly TRBD1 (5 bases). From germline, CDR1 is DFQATT and CDR2 SNEGSKA (reference sequence). V gave up 1 base and J gave up 5 bases, with 12 bases separating them. The CDR3 runs to 13 residues. The CDR3 spells CSARGQSFNEQYF. Here the CDR3 DNA reads TGCAGTGCTAGAGGACAGAGTTTCAACGAGCAGTACTTC.

This clonotype turned up a few times. The V call is TRBV2, the J call TRBJ1-5; D remains unclear. CDR1 is SNHLY and CDR2 is FYNNEI in the germline V gene. This CDR3 spans 14 amino acids. Trimming removed 4 bases at V and 4 bases at J, with 11 bases between. Written as DNA, the CDR3 is TGTGCCAGCAGTGGGGCGAGGGTAAATCAGCCCCAGCATTTT. It yields the protein CASSGARVNQPQHF.

The rearrangement joins TRBV6-1 to TRBJ1-5; 9 nucleotides align to TRBD1. The germline gives CDR1 MNHNS, CDR2 SASEGT. The CDR3 is 15 residues long. V shed 1 base and J 9 bases; nucleotides not matched to a gene: 7. The CDR3: CASSEVGTGKRPQHF. CDR3 in DNA: TGTGCCAGCAGTGAAGTCGGGACAGGGAAGCGGCCCCAGCATTTT.

As concerns this clonotype: A much more abundant neighbour one base away suggests this may be a read error. V and J are TRBV11-2 and TRBJ2-5; 8 nucleotides line up with TRBD1. This CDR3 region has 15 residues. From germline, CDR1 is SGHAT and CDR2 FQNNGV. This CDR3 is CAGSGGTGRQETQYF. The CDR3 DNA reads TGTGCCGGCAGCGGAGGGACAGGCAGACAAGAGACCCAGTACTTC.

The V call is TRBV4-2, the J call TRBJ1-2, with D unclear. The length of the CDR3 is 14 residues. Trimming stripped 3 bases from V and 1 base from J, with 9 bases between. Germline lookup yields CDR1 LGHNA and CDR2 YNFKEQ. CDR3 coding DNA: TGTGCCAGCAGCCAGGGAGAGTATAACTATGGCTACACCTTC. It specifies CASSQGEYNYGYTF.

This chain joins TRBV30 and TRBJ1-6, with unresolved D. Germline V gene data show CDR1 as GTSNPN and CDR2 as SVGIG (reference sequence). The CDR3 extends over 13 amino acids. Trimming removed 0 bases from V and 10 bases from J, with 10 bases in between. The CDR3 DNA follows: TGTGCCTGGAGTGTATCTGGGTTATCACCCCTCCACTTT. The encoded protein is CAWSVSGLSPLHF.

In this sample, this clonotype turned up many times. This rearrangement joins TRBV2 to TRBJ2-5; no clear D. CDR3 length equals 9 residues. V was trimmed by 7 bases and J by 9 bases, leaving 6 bases between them. Germline CDR1 and CDR2: SNHLY and FYNNEI. CDR3 sequence reads: CASTPAQYF. CDR3 nucleotides: TGTGCCAGCACCCCTGCCCAGTACTTC.

This clonotype was seen only a few times. The chain carries TRBV18 and TRBJ2-7; D not resolved. The V and J ends lost 4 bases and 0 bases respectively, with 10 bases between them. The germline CDR1 and CDR2 sequences are KGHSH and LQKENI. The CDR3 covers 14 residues. For the CDR3, the DNA is TGTGCCAGCTCACAAACAGCCAACTCCTACGAGCAGTACTTC. This translates into CASSQTANSYEQYF.

This chain joins TRBV27 and TRBJ1-5; tentative D call: TRBD1 (5 bases). The germline V gene has CDR1 MNHEY and CDR2 SMNVEV (reference sequence). Trimming took 8 bases from V and 6 from J, leaving 14 bases between them. This CDR3 is 13 amino acids long. The CDR3 reads CASRGAGIQPQHF. The CDR3 nucleotides are TGTGCCAGCCGCGGGGCAGGGATTCAGCCCCAGCATTTT.

There are many counts of this clonotype. The chain is built from TRBV6-1 and TRBJ1-4; no definite D call. The CDR3 length is 14 residues. CDR1 MNHNS and CDR2 SASEGT come from the germline V gene. V shed 5 bases and J shed 6 bases, with 13 bases lying between them. CDR3 DNA sequence: TGTGCCAGCAGTTACGTAGGGCAGGATGAAAAACTGTTTTTT. Translation: CASSYVGQDEKLFF.

This clonotype was detected ten times or more. The chain has TRBV7-9 and TRBJ2-7; D not certain. Germline V gene sequence: CDR1 SEHNR, CDR2 FQNEAQ (reference sequence). V lost 10 bases and J 2 bases, leaving 18 bases between the germline ends. The CDR3 contains 14 residues. CDR3 region: CAMRHRTIAYEQYF. CDR3 coding DNA: TGTGCCATGCGTCATAGGACCATCGCCTACGAGCAGTACTTC.

This clonotype appeared a few times. This sequence joins TRBV9 and TRBJ1-2; D gene ambiguous. Germline CDR1 reads SGDLS; CDR2 reads YYNGEE. V dropped 0 bases and J dropped 4 bases, with 10 bases sitting between them. The CDR3 consists of 14 residues. CDR3 nucleotides: TGTGCCAGCAGCGTAGGAGTAGGCCTCTATGGCTACACCTTC. It encodes CASSVGVGLYGYTF.

The CDR3 loop reads CASREGGRYGYTF. The CDR3 region has the DNA TGTGCCAGCAGAGAGGGGGGCCGCTATGGCTACACCTTC. The chain recombines TRBV6-1 with TRBJ1-2; D is perhaps TRBD1 (6 bases). Germline CDR1 MNHNS, CDR2 SASEGT. The CDR3 spans 13 residues. V lost 6 bases, J lost 4 bases, and 12 bases lay in between.

This clonotype was recorded at least ten times. V and J are TRBV30 and TRBJ2-3, with unresolved D. The germline gives CDR1 GTSNPN, CDR2 SVGIG (reference sequence). Trimming took 0 bases from V and 6 from J, leaving 4 bases between them. The CDR3 has 11 residues. In DNA form, the CDR3 reads TGTGCCTGGAGTGTTGGCGATACGCAGTATTTT. This translates into CAWSVGDTQYF.

This clonotype has ten or more counts. The chain recombines TRBV2 with TRBJ2-7, with 7 bases fitting TRBD1. There are 14 residues in the CDR3. The V and J ends lost 5 bases and 3 bases, in that order; junction bases with no gene match: 7. Germline V gene sequence: CDR1 SNHLY, CDR2 FYNNEI. Here the CDR3 reads CASSNRDSHYEQYF. CDR3 coding DNA: TGTGCCAGCAGTAACCGGGACAGCCACTACGAGCAGTACTTC.